This TCR beta chain comes out of a study of T cell changes during pregnancy in multiple sclerosis. The CDR3 runs to 15 residues. Germline CDR1 is LGHNA and CDR2 is YNFKEQ. V lost 4 bases and J lost 2, with 12 bases in between. The table came from immunoSEQ multiplex PCR; TCRdb's copy has only in-frame clones and leaves some out. The sample has nearly 70,000 clones, about 90% seen once. Sequencing was performed on peripheral blood, taken in the second trimester of pregnancy. The chain links TRBV4-2 to TRBJ2-1; D perhaps matches TRBD2 (6 bases). The receptor comes from a female donor in good health, enrolled as a control in a pregnancy study. CDR3 protein: CASSRPGAAYNEQFF. DNA for the CDR3: TGTGCCAGCAGCCGTCCGGGAGCGGCCTACAATGAGCAGTTCTTC.